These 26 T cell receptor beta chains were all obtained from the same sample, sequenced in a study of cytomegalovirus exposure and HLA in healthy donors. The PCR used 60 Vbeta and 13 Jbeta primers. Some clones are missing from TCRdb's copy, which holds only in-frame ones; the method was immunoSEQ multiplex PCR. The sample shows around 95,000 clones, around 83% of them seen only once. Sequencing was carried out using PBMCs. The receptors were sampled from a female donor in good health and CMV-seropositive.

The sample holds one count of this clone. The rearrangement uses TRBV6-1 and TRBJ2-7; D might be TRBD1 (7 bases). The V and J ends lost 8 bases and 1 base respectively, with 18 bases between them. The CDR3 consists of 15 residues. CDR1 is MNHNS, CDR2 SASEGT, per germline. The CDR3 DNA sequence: TGTGCCAGCGCATGGCGGGACAGTCTATCCTACGAGCAGTACTTC. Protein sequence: CASAWRDSLSYEQYF.

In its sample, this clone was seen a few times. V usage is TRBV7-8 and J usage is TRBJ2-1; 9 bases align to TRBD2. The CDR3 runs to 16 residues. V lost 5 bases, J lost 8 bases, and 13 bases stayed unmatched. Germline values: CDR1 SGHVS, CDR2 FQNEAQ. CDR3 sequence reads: CASSQGYGLAIDEQFF. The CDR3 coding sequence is TGTGCCAGCAGCCAAGGATATGGACTAGCGATCGATGAGCAGTTCTTC.

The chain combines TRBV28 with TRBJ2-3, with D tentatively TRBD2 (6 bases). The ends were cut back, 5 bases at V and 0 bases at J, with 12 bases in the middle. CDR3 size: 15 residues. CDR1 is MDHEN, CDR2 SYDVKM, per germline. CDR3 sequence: CASSRGGPSTDTQYF. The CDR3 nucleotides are TGTGCCAGCAGTAGGGGAGGCCCCAGCACAGATACGCAGTATTTT.

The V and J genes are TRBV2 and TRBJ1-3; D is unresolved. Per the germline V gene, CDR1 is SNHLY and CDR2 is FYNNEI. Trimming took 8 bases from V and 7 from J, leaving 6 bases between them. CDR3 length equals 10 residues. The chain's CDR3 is CASRGNTIYF. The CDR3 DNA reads TGTGCCAGCCGAGGGAACACCATATATTTT. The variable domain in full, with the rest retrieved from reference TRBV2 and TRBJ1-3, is EPEVTQTPSHQVTQMGQEVILRCVPISNHLYFYWYRQILGQKVEFLVSFYNNEISEKSEIFDDQFSVERPDGSNFTLKIRSTKLEDSAMYFCASRGNTIYFGEGSWLTVV.

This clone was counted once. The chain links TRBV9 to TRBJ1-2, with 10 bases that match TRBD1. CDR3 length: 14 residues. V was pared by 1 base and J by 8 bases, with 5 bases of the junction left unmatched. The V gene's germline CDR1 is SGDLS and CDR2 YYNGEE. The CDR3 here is CASSVSGTGVGYTF. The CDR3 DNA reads TGTGCCAGCAGCGTAAGTGGGACAGGGGTAGGCTACACCTTC.

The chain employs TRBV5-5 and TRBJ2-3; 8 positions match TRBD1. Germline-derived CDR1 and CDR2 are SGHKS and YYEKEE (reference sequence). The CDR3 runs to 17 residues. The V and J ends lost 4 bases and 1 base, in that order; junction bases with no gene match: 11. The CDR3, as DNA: TGTGCCAGCAGCACCAATGACGCAGGGGGCGGCACAGATACGCAGTATTTT. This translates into CASSTNDAGGGTDTQYF. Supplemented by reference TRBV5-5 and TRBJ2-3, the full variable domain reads DAGVTQSPTHLIKTRGQQVTLRCSPISGHKSVSWYQQVLGQGPQFIFQYYEKEERGRGNFPDRFSARQFPNYSSELNVNALLLGDSALYLCASSTNDAGGGTDTQYFGPGTRLTVL.

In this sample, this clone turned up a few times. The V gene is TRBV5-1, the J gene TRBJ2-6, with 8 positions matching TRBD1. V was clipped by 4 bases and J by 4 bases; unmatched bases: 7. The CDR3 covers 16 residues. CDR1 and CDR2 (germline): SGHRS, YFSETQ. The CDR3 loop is CASSTSTGVGANVLTF. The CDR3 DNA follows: TGCGCCAGCAGCACCTCGACAGGGGTCGGGGCCAACGTCCTGACTTTC.

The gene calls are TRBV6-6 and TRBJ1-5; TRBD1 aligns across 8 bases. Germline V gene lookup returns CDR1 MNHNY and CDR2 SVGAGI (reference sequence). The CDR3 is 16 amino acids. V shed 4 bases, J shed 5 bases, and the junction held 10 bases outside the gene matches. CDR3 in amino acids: CASSLLGWGQDQPQHF. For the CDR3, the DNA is TGTGCCAGCAGTTTACTGGGGTGGGGACAGGATCAGCCCCAGCATTTT.

The CDR3 DNA reads as TGCGCCAGCAGCGGAGGGACAGGGGGCGTCTATGGCTACACCTTC. It encodes CASSGGTGGVYGYTF. This rearrangement joins TRBV5-1 to TRBJ1-2, with TRBD1 matching 12 bases. The CDR3 sequence is 15 residues long. CDR1 is SGHRS and CDR2 is YFSETQ in the germline V gene. V lost 4 bases to trimming and J lost 4 bases; unmatched junction nucleotides: 5.

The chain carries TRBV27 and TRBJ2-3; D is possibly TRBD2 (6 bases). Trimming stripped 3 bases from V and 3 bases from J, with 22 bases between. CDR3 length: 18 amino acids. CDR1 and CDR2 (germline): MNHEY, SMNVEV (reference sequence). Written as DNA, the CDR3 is TGTGCCAGCAGTTTTTTTCCGGGACTGACGTCTTCTACAGATACGCAGTATTTT. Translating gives CASSFFPGLTSSTDTQYF.

The CDR3 here is CASSLPPPSETQYF. Written as DNA, the CDR3 is TGTGCCAGCAGCTTGCCCCCCCCCTCCGAGACCCAGTACTTC. This sequence joins TRBV5-6 and TRBJ2-5; D gene uncertain. Trimming removed 1 base from V and 5 bases from J, with 12 bases in between. The germline gives CDR1 SGHDT, CDR2 YYEEEE. This CDR3 spans 14 amino acids.

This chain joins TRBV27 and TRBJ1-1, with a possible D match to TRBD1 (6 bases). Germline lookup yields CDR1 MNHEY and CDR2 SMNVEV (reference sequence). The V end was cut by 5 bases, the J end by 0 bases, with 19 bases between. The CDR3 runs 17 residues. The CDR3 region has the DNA TGTGCCAGCAGTCCCCTAGGGACACAGCGCATGAACACTGAAGCTTTCTTT. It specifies CASSPLGTQRMNTEAFF.

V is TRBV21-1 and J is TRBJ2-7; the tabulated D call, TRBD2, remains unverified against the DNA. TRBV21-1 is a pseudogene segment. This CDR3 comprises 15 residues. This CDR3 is CASSRSRDLSYEQYF. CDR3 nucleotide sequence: TGTGCCAGCAGCAGATCGCGGGACCTTTCTTACGAGCAGTACTTC.

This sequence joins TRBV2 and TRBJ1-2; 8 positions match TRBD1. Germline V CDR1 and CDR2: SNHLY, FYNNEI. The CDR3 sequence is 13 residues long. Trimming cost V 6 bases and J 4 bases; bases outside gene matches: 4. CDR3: CASSSDRGYGYTF. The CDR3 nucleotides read TGTGCCAGCAGCTCCGACAGGGGCTATGGCTACACCTTC.

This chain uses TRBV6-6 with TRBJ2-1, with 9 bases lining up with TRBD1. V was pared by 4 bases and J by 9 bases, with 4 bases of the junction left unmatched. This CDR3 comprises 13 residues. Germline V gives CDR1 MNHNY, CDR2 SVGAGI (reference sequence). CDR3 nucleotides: TGTGCCAGCAGTTGGACAGGGGAGCGTGAGCAGTTCTTC. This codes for CASSWTGEREQFF.

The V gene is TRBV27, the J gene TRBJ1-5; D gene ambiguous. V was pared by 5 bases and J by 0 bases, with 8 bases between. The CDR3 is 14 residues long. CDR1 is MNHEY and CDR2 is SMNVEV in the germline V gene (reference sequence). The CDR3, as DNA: TGTGCCAGCAGTAGGACTGATAGCAATCAGCCCCAGCATTTT. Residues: CASSRTDSNQPQHF.

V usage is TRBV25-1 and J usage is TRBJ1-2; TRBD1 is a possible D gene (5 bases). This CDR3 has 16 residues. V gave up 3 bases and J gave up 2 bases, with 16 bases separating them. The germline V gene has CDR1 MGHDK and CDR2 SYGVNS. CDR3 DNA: TGTGCCAGCAGTGATTTGCCGACAGAACCCAACTATGGCTACACCTTC. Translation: CASSDLPTEPNYGYTF.

The CDR3 sequence: CASSPLDREYNEQFF. CDR3 nucleotide sequence: TGTGCCAGCAGCCCCCTCGACAGGGAATACAATGAGCAGTTCTTC. The chain is built from TRBV11-2 and TRBJ2-1, with TRBD1 identical over 7 bases. J was trimmed by 4 bases and V by 5 bases; bases with no gene match: 8. This CDR3 is 15 amino acids long. Germline assignment: CDR1 SGHAT and CDR2 FQNNGV.

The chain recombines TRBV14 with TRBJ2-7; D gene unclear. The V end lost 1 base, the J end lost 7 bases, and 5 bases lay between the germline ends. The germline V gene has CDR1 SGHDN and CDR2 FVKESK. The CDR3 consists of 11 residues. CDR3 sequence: CASSQGREQYF. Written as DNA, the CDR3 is TGTGCCAGCAGCCAAGGGCGGGAGCAGTACTTC. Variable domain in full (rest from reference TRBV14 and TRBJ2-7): EAGVTQFPSHSVIEKGQTVTLRCDPISGHDNLYWYRRVMGKEIKFLLHFVKESKQDESGMPNNRFLAERTGGTYSTLKVQPAELEDSGVYFCASSQGREQYFGPGTRLTVT.

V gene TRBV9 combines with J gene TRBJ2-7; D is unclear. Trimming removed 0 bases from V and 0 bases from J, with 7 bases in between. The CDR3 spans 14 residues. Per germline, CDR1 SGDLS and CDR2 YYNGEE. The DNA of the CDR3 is TGTGCCAGCAGCGTAGGACGGGTCTCCTACGAGCAGTACTTC. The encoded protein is CASSVGRVSYEQYF.

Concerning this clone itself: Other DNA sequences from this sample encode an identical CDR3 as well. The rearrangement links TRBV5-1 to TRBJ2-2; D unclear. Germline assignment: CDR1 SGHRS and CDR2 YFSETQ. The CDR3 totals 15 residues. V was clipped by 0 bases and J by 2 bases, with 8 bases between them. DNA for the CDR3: TGCGCCAGCAGCTTGGGCGGCGGAAACACCGGGGAGCTGTTTTTT. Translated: CASSLGGGNTGELFF.

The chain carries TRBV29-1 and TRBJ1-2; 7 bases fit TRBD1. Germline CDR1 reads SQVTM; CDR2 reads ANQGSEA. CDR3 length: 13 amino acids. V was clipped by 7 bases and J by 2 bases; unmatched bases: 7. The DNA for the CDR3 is TGCAGCGCCGAAACAGGGGACAACTATGGCTACACCTTC. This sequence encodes CSAETGDNYGYTF.

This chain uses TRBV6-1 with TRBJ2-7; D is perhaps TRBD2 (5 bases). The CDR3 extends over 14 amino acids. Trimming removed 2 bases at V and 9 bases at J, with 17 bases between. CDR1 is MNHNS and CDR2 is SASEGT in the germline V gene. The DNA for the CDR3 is TGTGCCAGCAGTGAAAGAGCGATCCTACGGGGGCAGTACTTC. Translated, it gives CASSERAILRGQYF.

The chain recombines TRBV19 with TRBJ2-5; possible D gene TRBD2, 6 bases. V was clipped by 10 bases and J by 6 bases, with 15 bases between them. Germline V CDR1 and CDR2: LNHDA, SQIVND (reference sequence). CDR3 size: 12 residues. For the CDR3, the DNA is TGTGCCACCACGGGACTCTCAAAGACCCAGTACTTC. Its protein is CATTGLSKTQYF.

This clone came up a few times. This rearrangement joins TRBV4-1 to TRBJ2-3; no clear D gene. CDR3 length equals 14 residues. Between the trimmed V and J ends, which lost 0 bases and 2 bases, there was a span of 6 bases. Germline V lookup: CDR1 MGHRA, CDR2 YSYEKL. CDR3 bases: TGCGCCAGCAGCCAAGAACCCTACACAGATACGCAGTATTTT. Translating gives CASSQEPYTDTQYF.

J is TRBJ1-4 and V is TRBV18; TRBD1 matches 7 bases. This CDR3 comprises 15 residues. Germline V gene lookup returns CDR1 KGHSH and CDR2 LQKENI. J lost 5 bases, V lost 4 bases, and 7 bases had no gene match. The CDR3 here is CASSRDSAQNEKLFF. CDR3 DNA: TGTGCCAGCTCACGGGACAGTGCTCAAAATGAAAAACTGTTTTTT.